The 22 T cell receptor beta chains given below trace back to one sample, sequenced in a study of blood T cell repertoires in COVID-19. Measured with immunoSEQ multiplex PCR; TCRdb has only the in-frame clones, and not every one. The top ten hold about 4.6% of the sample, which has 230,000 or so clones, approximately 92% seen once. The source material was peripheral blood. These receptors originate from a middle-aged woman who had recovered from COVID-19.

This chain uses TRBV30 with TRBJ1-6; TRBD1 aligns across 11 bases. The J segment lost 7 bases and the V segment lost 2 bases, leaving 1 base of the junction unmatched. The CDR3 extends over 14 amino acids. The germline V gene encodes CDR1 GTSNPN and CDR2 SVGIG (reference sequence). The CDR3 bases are TGTGCCTGGAGTCGGGACAGGGGGAATTCACCCCTCCACTTT. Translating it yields CAWSRDRGNSPLHF.

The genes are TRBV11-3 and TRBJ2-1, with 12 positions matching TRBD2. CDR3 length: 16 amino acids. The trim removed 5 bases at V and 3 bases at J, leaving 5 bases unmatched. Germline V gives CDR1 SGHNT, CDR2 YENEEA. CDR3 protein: CASSPTSGGLYNEQFF. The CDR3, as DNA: TGTGCCAGCAGCCCGACTAGCGGGGGCCTCTACAATGAGCAGTTCTTC.

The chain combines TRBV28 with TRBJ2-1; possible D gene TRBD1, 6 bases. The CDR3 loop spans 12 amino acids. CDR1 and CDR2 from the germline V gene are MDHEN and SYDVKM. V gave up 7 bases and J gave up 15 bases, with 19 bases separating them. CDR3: CASTDRIDGGFF. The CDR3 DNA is TGTGCCAGCACAGACAGGATCGATGGTGGGTTCTTC.

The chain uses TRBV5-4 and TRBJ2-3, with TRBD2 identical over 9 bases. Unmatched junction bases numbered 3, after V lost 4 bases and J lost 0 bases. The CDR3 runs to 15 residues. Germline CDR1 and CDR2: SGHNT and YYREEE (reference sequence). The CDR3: CASSPTSGSTDTQYF. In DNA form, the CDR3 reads TGTGCCAGCAGCCCGACTAGCGGAAGCACAGATACGCAGTATTTT.

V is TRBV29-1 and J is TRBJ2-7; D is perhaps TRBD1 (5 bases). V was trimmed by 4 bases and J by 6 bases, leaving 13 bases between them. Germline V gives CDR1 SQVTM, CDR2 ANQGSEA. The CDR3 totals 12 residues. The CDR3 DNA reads TGCAGCGTTGTATCAGGGCCTCGCGAGCAGTACTTC. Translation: CSVVSGPREQYF.

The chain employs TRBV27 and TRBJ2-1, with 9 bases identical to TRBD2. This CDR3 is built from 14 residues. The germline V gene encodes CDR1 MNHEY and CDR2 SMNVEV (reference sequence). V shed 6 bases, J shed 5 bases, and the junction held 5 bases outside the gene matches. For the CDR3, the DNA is TGTGCCAGCAGCCTGACTAGCGGCCACAATGAGCAGTTCTTC. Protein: CASSLTSGHNEQFF.

This CDR3 reads CASTPPGGRLDGYTF. In DNA, the CDR3 is TGTGCCAGCACCCCACCCGGGGGGCGCCTTGATGGCTACACCTTC. The rearrangement joins TRBV6-6 to TRBJ1-2, with D maybe TRBD1 (6 bases). This CDR3 is 15 amino acids long. The germline V gene encodes CDR1 MNHNY and CDR2 SVGAGI (reference sequence). The V end lost 7 bases, the J end lost 6 bases, and 21 bases lay between the germline ends.

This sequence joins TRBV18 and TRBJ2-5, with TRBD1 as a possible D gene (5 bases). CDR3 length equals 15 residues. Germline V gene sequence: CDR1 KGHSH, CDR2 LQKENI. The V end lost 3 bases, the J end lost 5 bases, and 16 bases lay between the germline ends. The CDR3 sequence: CASSPYQGGGETQYF. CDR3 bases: TGTGCCAGCTCACCCTATCAGGGTGGTGGGGAGACCCAGTACTTC.

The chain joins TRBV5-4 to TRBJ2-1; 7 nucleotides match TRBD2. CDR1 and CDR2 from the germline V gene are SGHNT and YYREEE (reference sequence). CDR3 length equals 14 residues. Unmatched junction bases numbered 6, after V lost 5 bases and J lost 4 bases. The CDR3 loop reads CASSSGGRYNEQFF. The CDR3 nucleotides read TGTGCCAGCAGTTCGGGAGGCCGGTACAATGAGCAGTTCTTC.

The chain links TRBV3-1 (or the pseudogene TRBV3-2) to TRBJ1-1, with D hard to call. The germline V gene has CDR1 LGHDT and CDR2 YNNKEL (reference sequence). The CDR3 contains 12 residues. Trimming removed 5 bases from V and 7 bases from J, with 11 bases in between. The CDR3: CASSSSNGEAFF. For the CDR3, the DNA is TGTGCCAGCAGCTCGTCGAACGGTGAAGCTTTCTTT.

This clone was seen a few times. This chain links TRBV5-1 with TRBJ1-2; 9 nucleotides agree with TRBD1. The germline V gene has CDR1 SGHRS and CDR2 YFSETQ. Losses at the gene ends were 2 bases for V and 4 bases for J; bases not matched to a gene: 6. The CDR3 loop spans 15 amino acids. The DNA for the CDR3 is TGCGCCAGCAGCTTACAAACGACAGGGGGCTATGGCTACACCTTC. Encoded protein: CASSLQTTGGYGYTF.

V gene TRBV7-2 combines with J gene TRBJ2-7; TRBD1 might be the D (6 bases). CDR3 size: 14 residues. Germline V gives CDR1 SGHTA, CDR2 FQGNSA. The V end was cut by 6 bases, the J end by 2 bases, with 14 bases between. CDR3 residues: CASSRDRLTYEQYV. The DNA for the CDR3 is TGTGCCAGCAGTCGTGACAGGCTAACCTACGAGCAGTACGTC.

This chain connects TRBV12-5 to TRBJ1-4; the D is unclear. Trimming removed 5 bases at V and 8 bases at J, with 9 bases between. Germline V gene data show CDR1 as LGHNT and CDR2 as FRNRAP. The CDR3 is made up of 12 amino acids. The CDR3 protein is CASGPSLEKLFF. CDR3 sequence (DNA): TGTGCTAGTGGTCCGTCCCTGGAAAAACTGTTTTTT.

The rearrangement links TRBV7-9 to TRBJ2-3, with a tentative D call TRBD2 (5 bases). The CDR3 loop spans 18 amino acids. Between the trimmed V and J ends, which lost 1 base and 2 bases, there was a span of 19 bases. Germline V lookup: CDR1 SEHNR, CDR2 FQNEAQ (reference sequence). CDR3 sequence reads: CASSLVWSGLRVTDTQYF. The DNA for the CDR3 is TGTGCCAGCAGCTTAGTATGGTCCGGACTCAGAGTCACAGATACGCAGTATTTT.

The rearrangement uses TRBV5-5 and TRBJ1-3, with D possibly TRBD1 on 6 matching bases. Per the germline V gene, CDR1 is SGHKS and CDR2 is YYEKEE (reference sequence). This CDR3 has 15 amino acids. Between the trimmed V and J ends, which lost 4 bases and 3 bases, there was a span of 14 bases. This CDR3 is CASSIGQIFGNTIYF. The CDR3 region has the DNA TGTGCCAGCAGCATCGGACAGATCTTTGGAAACACCATATATTTT. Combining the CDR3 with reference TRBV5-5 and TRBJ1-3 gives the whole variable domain DAGVTQSPTHLIKTRGQQVTLRCSPISGHKSVSWYQQVLGQGPQFIFQYYEKEERGRGNFPDRFSARQFPNYSSELNVNALLLGDSALYLCASSIGQIFGNTIYFGEGSWLTVV.

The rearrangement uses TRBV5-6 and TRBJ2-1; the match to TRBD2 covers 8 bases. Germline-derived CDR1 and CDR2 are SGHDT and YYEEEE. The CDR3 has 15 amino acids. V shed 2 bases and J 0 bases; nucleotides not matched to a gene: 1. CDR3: CASSLLAASYNEQFF. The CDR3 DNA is TGTGCCAGCAGCTTACTAGCGGCCTCCTACAATGAGCAGTTCTTC.

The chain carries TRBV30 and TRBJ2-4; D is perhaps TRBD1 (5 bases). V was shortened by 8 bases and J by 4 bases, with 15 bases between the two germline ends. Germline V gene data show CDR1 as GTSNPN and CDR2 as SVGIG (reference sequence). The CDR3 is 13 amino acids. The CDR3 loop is CAGALAGKNIQYF. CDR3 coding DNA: TGTGCCGGCGCATTGGCAGGGAAAAACATTCAGTACTTC.

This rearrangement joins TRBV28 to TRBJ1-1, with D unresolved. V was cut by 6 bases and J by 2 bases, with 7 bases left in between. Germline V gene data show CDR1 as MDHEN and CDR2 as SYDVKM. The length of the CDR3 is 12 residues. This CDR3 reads CASRQVNTEAFF. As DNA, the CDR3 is TGTGCCAGCAGGCAGGTTAACACTGAAGCTTTCTTT. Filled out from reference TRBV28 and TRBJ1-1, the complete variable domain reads DVKVTQSSRYLVKRTGEKVFLECVQDMDHENMFWYRQDPGLGLRLIYFSYDVKMKEKGDIPEGYSVSREKKERFSLILESASTNQTSMYLCASRQVNTEAFFGQGTRLTVV.

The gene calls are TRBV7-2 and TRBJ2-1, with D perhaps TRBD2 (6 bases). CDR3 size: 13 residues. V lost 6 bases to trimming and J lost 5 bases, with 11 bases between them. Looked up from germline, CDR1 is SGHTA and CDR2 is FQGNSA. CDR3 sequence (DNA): TGTGCCAGCAGGGGCGGGGCGAACAATGAGCAGTTCTTC. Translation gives CASRGGANNEQFF.

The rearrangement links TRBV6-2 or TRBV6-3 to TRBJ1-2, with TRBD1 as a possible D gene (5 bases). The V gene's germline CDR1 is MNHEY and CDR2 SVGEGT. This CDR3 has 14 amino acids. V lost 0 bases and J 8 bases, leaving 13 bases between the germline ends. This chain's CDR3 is CASSYSGGLQGYTF. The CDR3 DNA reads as TGTGCCAGCAGTTACTCCGGGGGACTCCAAGGCTACACCTTC.

DNA for the CDR3: TGTGCCAGCAGCCACCCCACAGGCGGGAGGGCGGCTGGGGCCAACGTCCTGACTTTC. Translating gives CASSHPTGGRAAGANVLTF. This rearrangement joins TRBV3-1 (or the pseudogene TRBV3-2) to TRBJ2-6; 9 positions agree with TRBD2. Per germline, CDR1 LGHDT and CDR2 YNNKEL (reference sequence). The CDR3 consists of 19 residues. V shed 3 bases and J 2 bases; nucleotides not matched to a gene: 11.

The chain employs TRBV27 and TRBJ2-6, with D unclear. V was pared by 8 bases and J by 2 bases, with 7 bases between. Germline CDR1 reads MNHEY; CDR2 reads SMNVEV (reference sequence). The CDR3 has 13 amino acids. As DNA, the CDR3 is TGTGCCAGCCGAGAAGCTGGGGCCAACGTCCTGACTTTC. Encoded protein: CASREAGANVLTF.